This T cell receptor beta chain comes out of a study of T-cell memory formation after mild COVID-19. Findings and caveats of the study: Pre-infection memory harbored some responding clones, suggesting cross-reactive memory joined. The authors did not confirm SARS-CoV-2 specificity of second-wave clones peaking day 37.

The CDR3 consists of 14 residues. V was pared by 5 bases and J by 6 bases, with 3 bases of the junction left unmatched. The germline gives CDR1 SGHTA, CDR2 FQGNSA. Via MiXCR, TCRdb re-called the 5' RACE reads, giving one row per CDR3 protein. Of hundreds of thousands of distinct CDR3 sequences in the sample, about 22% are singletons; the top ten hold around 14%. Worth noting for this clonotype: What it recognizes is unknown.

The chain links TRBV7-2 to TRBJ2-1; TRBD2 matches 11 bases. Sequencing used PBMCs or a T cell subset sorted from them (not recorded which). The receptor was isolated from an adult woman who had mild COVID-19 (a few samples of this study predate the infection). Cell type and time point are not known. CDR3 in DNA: TGTGCCAGCAGCGTCACTAGCGGGAGCAATGAGCAGTTCTTC. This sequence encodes CASSVTSGSNEQFF.